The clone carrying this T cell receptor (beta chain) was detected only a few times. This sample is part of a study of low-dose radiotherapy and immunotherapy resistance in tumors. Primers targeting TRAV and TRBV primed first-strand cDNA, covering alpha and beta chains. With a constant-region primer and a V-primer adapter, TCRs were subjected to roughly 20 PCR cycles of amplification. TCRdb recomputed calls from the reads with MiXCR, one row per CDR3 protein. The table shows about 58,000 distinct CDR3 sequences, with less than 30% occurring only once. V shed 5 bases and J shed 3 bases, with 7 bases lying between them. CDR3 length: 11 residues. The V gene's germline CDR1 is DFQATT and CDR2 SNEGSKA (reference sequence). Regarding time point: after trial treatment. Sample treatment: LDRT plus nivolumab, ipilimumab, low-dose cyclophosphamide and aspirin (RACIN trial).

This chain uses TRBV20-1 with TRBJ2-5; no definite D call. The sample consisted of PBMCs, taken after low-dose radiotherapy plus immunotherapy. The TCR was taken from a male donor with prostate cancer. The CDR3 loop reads CSASGEETQYF. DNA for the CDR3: TGCAGTGCTTCCGGCGAAGAGACCCAGTACTTC.